The source of this T cell receptor (beta chain) is a study of blood T cells in healthy people across ages. Healthy individuals of Caucasian origin from Russia, aged roughly 6 to 90, served as donors. A minimum of 5.5 micrograms of total RNA was extracted per sample. For the second PCR, which ran for about 7 to 12 cycles, a sample-barcoded 5' primer and a J-beta primer mix were used. TCRdb re-analysed the 5' RACE reads in MiXCR, keeping a single row per CDR3 protein. This table has 1.5 million to 2 million distinct CDR3 sequences, about 35% appearing once. J lost 1 base, V lost 10 bases, and 5 bases had no gene match. Germline lookup yields CDR1 ENHRY and CDR2 SYGVKD. The CDR3 totals 14 residues.

The rearrangement joins TRBV10-3 to TRBJ2-5; 11 bases agree with TRBD2. The TCR originated in a woman aged 25 to 45 in good health. Material for sequencing was blood. CDR3 in DNA: TGTGCCAGCCGGACTAGCGGGTCCCAAGAGACCCAGTACTTC. Translation gives CASRTSGSQETQYF.